The entry below describes one T cell receptor beta chain. The data are from a study of shared T cell receptors in the human thymus. Sequencing used immunoSEQ multiplex PCR; TCRdb keeps in-frame clones, though not all of them. The table includes approximately 760,000 clones, 80% to 90% detected once. The CDR3 has 14 amino acids. Per the germline V gene, CDR1 is MNHNS and CDR2 is SASEGT. V was clipped by 6 bases and J by 7 bases, with 15 bases between them. The same data also went into a second study, on human thymus T cells. As that report states: Donors were healthy Finnish babies undergoing corrective operations for congenital heart defects. From resections taken during corrective heart surgery, the thymus tissue was obtained.

Material for sequencing was thymocytes. The chain links TRBV6-1 to TRBJ1-4, with D perhaps TRBD1 (6 bases). This receptor was identified in a girl in the first two years of life with a congenital heart defect. The CDR3 protein is CASRGAFLAEKLFF. CDR3 nucleotide sequence: TGTGCCAGCAGGGGGGCCTTTCTGGCTGAAAAACTGTTTTTT.